The T cell receptor (beta chain) under discussion was sequenced for a study of blood T cells in healthy people across ages. The study, taken as a whole, reports: Unsorted PBMCs blocked a conclusive comparison of naive and antigen-experienced cells.

As for this clonotype: The antigen remains undetermined. The junction does not match germline at one end; this may be a read error.

Together with a sample-barcoded 5' primer, a J-beta primer mix was included in a second PCR lasting about 7 to 12 cycles. A single record per CDR3 protein comes from TCRdb applying MiXCR to the 5' RACE reads. The sample records around 820,000 distinct CDR3 sequences, approximately 25% being singletons. The CDR3 totals 16 residues. Germline CDR1 and CDR2: SGHVS and FQNEAQ. The sample was also reused in another study, on T cells of mothers and their children. That investigation notes: Normalized overlap was always slightly, never significantly, higher in related than unrelated mother-child pairs.

This receptor was obtained from a boy aged 10-17 years in good health. The chain uses TRBV7-8 and TRBJ2-3, with 10 nucleotides matching TRBD2. The material sequenced was blood. CDR3 coding DNA: TGTGCCAGCAGCTTACTAGCGGGGGTTGACACAGGTACGCAGTATTTT. Protein sequence: CASSLLAGVDTGTQYF. Drawing the rest from reference TRBV7-8 and TRBJ2-3, the complete variable domain is GAGVSQSPRYKVAKRGQDVALRCDPISGHVSLFWYQQALGQGPEFLTYFQNEAQLDKSGLPSDRFFAERPEGSVSTLKIQRTQQEDSAVYLCASSLLAGVDTGTQYFGPGTRLTVL.